Sequencing of this TCR beta chain was carried out in a study of blood T cells in healthy people across ages. A second PCR of about 7 to 12 cycles used a sample-barcoded 5' primer and a J-beta primer mix. TCRdb fed the 5' RACE reads into MiXCR, producing one record per CDR3 protein. The table has hundreds of thousands of distinct CDR3 sequences, 20% to 25% seen once. The CDR3 totals 15 residues. Germline loops: CDR1 MNHNY, CDR2 SVGAGI (reference sequence). This sample was also put to use in a study of T cells of mothers and their children.

The chain has TRBV6-6 and TRBJ2-1; D is possibly TRBD1 or TRBD2 (5 bases each). The last part of the DNA fits TRBJ2-7 better; the J call may be wrong. The source is a boy younger than 18 in good health. The material sequenced was blood. The CDR3 coding sequence is TGTGCCAGCAGTTACCTATCGGGGACCTCCTACGAGCAGTACTTC. This encodes CASSYLSGTSYEQYF.